This TCR beta chain was identified in a study of T-cell memory formation after mild COVID-19. This clonotype has a handful of counts. One entry per CDR3 protein results from TCRdb running MiXCR on the 5' RACE reads. Of approximately 290,000 distinct CDR3 sequences in the sample, under 8.5% were seen once. Germline CDR1 is MNHEY and CDR2 is SVGEGT. This CDR3 is 15 amino acids long. Trimming removed 6 bases from V and 1 base from J; junction bases left unmatched: 5. The sequenced sample consisted of PBMCs or a T cell subset sorted from them (not recorded which). This TCR was sampled from a man between 18 and 35 years old who had mild COVID-19 (a few samples of this study predate the infection). Cell type and time point are not known. The rearrangement joins TRBV6-2 or TRBV6-3 to TRBJ2-7, with 11 bases lining up with TRBD2. The CDR3 nucleotides are TGTGCCAGCAGCTACGGGACTAGCGGTTCCTACGAGCAGTACTTC. Protein sequence: CASSYGTSGSYEQYF.